Listed below are T cell receptor beta chains from one sample, sequenced in a study of blood T cells in healthy people across ages. Each CDR3 protein gets one entry after TCRdb re-called the 5' RACE reads with MiXCR. Of roughly 900,000 distinct CDR3 sequences in the sample, roughly 48% were seen once. The sample taken for sequencing was blood. The receptors shown here come from a man aged 30 to 39 in good health. CDR3s include the opening cysteine and the closing phenylalanine or tryptophan. A D gene is named only where the DNA matches it firmly. Expanded clones get a size class; other rows say once, few or many, or leave the size out.

TRBV7-8	.	.	TRBJ1-5	CASSSPGAGDNQPQHF	TGTGCCAGCAGCTCCCCAGGCGCAGGGGACAATCAGCCCCAGCATTTT
TRBV4-3	few	.	TRBJ1-2	CASSQATGYGYTF	TGCGCCAGCAGCCAAGCGACAGGCTATGGCTACACCTTC
TRBV4-1	.	.	TRBJ2-7	CASSQPLVGFEQYF	TGCGCCAGCAGCCAACCCCTGGTGGGGTTCGAGCAGTACTTC
TRBV6-4	.	TRBD2	TRBJ2-3	CASSEDKGTSGARSDTQYF	TGTGCCAGCAGTGAAGATAAGGGGACTAGCGGGGCGAGGTCAGATACGCAGTATTTT
TRBV5-5	.	.	TRBJ2-5	CASSLDTVGGSYQETQYF	TGTGCCAGCAGCTTGGATACTGTGGGGGGCTCGTACCAAGAGACCCAGTACTTC
TRBV5-1	.	TRBD1	TRBJ2-3	CASSPGGQGNTDTQYF	TGCGCCAGCAGCCCCGGGGGACAGGGGAACACAGATACGCAGTATTTT
TRBV2	.	.	TRBJ2-1	CASSEFQGRILDEQFF	TGTGCCAGCAGTGAATTCCAGGGGCGTATCCTCGATGAGCAGTTCTTC
TRBV3-1	few	.	TRBJ1-2	CASSLDGGYTF	TGTGCCAGCAGCCTCGACGGTGGCTACACCTTC
TRBV5-1	.	.	TRBJ2-7	CASSFTFGEQYF	TGCGCCAGCAGCTTTACTTTCGGCGAGCAGTACTTC
TRBV11-2	.	.	TRBJ2-4	CASRPGGSSTAKNIQYF	TGTGCCAGCAGACCCGGGGGTTCCAGTACGGCCAAAAACATTCAGTACTTC
TRBV28	.	.	TRBJ2-7	CASNRGLTPHEQYF	TGTGCCAGCAACCGGGGACTGACTCCCCACGAGCAGTACTTC
TRBV18	.	TRBD1	TRBJ1-2	CASSPNTGGRSGGYTF	TGTGCCAGCTCACCTAATACAGGGGGCAGATCTGGTGGCTACACCTTC
TRBV2	.	.	TRBJ2-1	CASNPGARYNEQFF	TGTGCCAGCAACCCGGGGGCGAGGTACAATGAGCAGTTCTTC
TRBV10-3	few	.	TRBJ1-6	CAIGGTNSPLHF	TGTGCCATCGGTGGGACAAATTCACCCCTCCACTTT
TRBV20-1	.	.	TRBJ2-3	CSASASTDTQYF	TGCAGTGCTAGTGCTAGCACAGATACGCAGTATTTT
TRBV30	.	.	TRBJ1-2	CAWFNYGYTF	TGTGCCTGGTTTAACTATGGCTACACCTTC
TRBV12-3/TRBV12-4	.	TRBD1	TRBJ2-1	CASNPSGQGGRDEQFF	TGTGCCAGCAATCCTTCGGGACAGGGGGGGAGGGATGAGCAGTTCTTC
TRBV24-1	.	TRBD1	TRBJ2-5	CATSDPTGHQEAQYF	TGTGCCACCAGTGACCCGACAGGGCACCAAGAGGCCCAGTACTTC
TRBV24-1	.	TRBD1	TRBJ2-5	CATGIPGQGQETQYF	TGTGCCACAGGGATCCCCGGACAGGGGCAAGAGACCCAGTACTTC
TRBV7-9	few	TRBD1	TRBJ2-1	CASSRRQGGGNEQFF	TGTGCCAGCAGCCGACGACAGGGTGGTGGGAATGAGCAGTTCTTC
TRBV4-2	many	.	TRBJ2-5	CASSQAMGLQETQYF	TGTGCCAGCAGCCAAGCGATGGGGTTACAAGAGACCCAGTACTTC
TRBV12-3/TRBV12-4	.	TRBD1	TRBJ2-1	CASTSGTGYNEQFF	TGTGCCAGCACATCCGGGACAGGCTACAATGAGCAGTTCTTC
TRBV7-9	.	.	TRBJ2-1	CASSSRDAYNEQFF	TGTGCCAGCAGCTCCCGGGACGCGTACAATGAGCAGTTCTTC
TRBV14	.	TRBD2	TRBJ2-1	CASSQAGVAGRDEQFF	TGTGCCAGCAGCCAAGCGGGGGTAGCAGGGAGGGATGAGCAGTTCTTC
TRBV6-1	.	TRBD1	TRBJ1-1	CASSGPDRRNTEVFF	TGTGCCAGCAGTGGCCCGGACAGGCGGAACACTGAAGTTTTCTTT
TRBV11-2	.	.	TRBJ2-5	CASSFEAGDSQETQYF	TGTGCCAGCAGTTTCGAGGCGGGGGACAGCCAAGAGACCCAGTACTTC
TRBV4-2	.	.	TRBJ2-7	CASSQVVRSTYEQYF	TGTGCCAGCAGCCAAGTTGTGCGGAGCACCTACGAGCAGTACTTC
TRBV28	.	.	TRBJ2-7	CASSVGKAAYEQYF	TGTGCCAGCAGTGTTGGTAAGGCAGCCTACGAGCAGTACTTC
TRBV28	few	TRBD1	TRBJ2-3	CASSLRGLTSTDTQYF	TGTGCCAGCAGTTTAAGGGGGCTAACTAGCACAGATACGCAGTATTTT
TRBV5-5	.	.	TRBJ1-4	CASSLQHNEKLFF	TGTGCCAGCAGCCTACAGCATAATGAAAAACTGTTTTTT
TRBV20-1	.	TRBD1	TRBJ2-4	CSGGTGPGRNIQYF	TGCAGTGGTGGGACAGGGCCAGGGAGAAACATTCAGTACTTC
TRBV10-3	.	.	TRBJ2-7	CAISDRDPSYEQYF	TGTGCCATCAGTGACAGGGATCCATCCTACGAGCAGTACTTC
TRBV7-2	.	.	TRBJ2-7	CASGRAGYEQYF	TGTGCCAGTGGTCGGGCCGGCTACGAGCAGTACTTC
TRBV7-2	.	.	TRBJ1-2	CASSLEVVGGFYGYTF	TGTGCCAGCAGCTTAGAGGTCGTAGGGGGGTTCTATGGCTACACCTTC
TRBV27	.	.	TRBJ2-5	CASSSRTDYRETQYF	TGTGCCAGCAGTTCCAGGACTGACTACCGAGAGACCCAGTACTTC
TRBV20-1	.	.	TRBJ2-7	CSARVQARHEQYF	TGCAGTGCTAGAGTCCAGGCGAGGCACGAGCAGTACTTC
TRBV2	.	.	TRBJ1-1	CAGSRGLGTEAFF	TGTGCAGGATCCCGGGGGCTTGGCACTGAAGCTTTCTTT
TRBV2	.	.	TRBJ2-6	CASDRSGANVLTF	TGTGCCAGCGACAGATCTGGGGCCAACGTCCTGACTTTC
TRBV14	.	TRBD1	TRBJ2-3	CASSPRTGASTDTQYF	TGTGCCAGCAGCCCAAGGACAGGGGCTAGCACAGATACGCAGTATTTT
TRBV3-1	.	.	TRBJ2-3	CASSQIRDTQYF	TGTGCCAGCAGCCAAATTAGAGATACGCAGTATTTT
TRBV9	once	.	TRBJ1-2	CASSVGSGVNYGYTF	TGTGCCAGCAGCGTAGGGTCCGGAGTTAACTATGGCTACACCTTC
TRBV12-3/TRBV12-4	.	.	TRBJ2-7	CASGHGSYYEQYF	TGTGCCAGCGGCCATGGCTCTTACTACGAGCAGTACTTC
TRBV6-1	once	TRBD1	TRBJ2-5	CASSVPGQVRGFGEQYF	TGTGCCAGCAGCGTCCCGGGACAGGTTCGGGGCTTCGGAGAGCAGTACTTC
TRBV5-1	few	.	TRBJ2-3	CASSLEVRPPTLTDTQYF	TGCGCCAGCAGCTTGGAGGTCAGGCCACCAACCTTGACAGATACGCAGTATTTT